This is a list of T cell receptor beta chains from one sample in a study of immune cell composition in non-small cell lung cancer. Sequencing was performed with immunoSEQ multiplex PCR; in TCRdb, only in-frame clones are kept and a portion is missing. The sample holds around 2,700 clones, almost 75% seen once. Sequencing used non-adjacent lung tissue. The receptors here all came from a human donor with non-small cell lung cancer. Each CDR3 is given with its conserved first and last residue. D genes are given only for firm matches. Rows give clone size only sometimes, using once, few, many, or a class for an expanded clone.

clone size	D gene	J gene	V gene	CDR3 DNA	CDR3 protein
-	-	TRBJ2-7	TRBV20-1	TGCAGTGCGCCACGACAATTCGAGCAGTACTTC	CSAPRQFEQYF
-	-	TRBJ2-3	TRBV29-1	TGCAGCGTTGTGGGGGCAGGGTATACGCAGTATTTT	CSVVGAGYTQYF
-	-	TRBJ2-5	TRBV28	TGTGCCAGTCGATTCGCAGGGTCGACGGGGGTGCCCCAAGAGACCCAGTACTTC	CASRFAGSTGVPQETQYF
once	-	TRBJ2-7	TRBV6-8	TGTGCCAGCAGTTCCCCTGACGAGCAGTACTTC	CASSSPDEQYF
-	-	TRBJ2-1	TRBV6-6	TGTGCCAGCTTTTCGGGAGTCCCCTACAATGAGCAGTTCTTC	CASFSGVPYNEQFF
-	-	TRBJ1-2	TRBV28	TGTGCCAGCAGCCCTCCTTTGGAGTCTTTGGGCTACACCTTC	CASSPPLESLGYTF
-	TRBD1	TRBJ1-2	TRBV7-2	TGTGCCAGCAGCTTAGGACAGGGGGCGGAGGGCTATGGCTACACCTTC	CASSLGQGAEGYGYTF
-	-	TRBJ2-7	TRBV6-6	TGTGCCAGTAGGACAAGCTCCTACGAGCAGTACTTC	CASRTSSYEQYF
-	-	TRBJ2-7	TRBV12-2	TGTGCAAGTCGCCCGGACAGACGGTACGAGCAGTACTTC	CASRPDRRYEQYF
medium-sized	-	TRBJ2-2	TRBV6-4	TGTGCCAGCAGTGAGGAGGGGGCTAACACCGGGGAGCTGTTTTTT	CASSEEGANTGELFF
-	TRBD2	TRBJ2-2	TRBV28	TGTGCCAGCAGCCGGGGGGGCGCCAAGTTGGTGAACACCGGGGAGCTGTTTTTT	CASSRGGAKLVNTGELFF
-	TRBD2	TRBJ2-5	TRBV11-1	TGTGCCAGCGGTACCGGGACTAGTGGTATTGGTGGCTCGGAGACCCAGTACTTC	CASGTGTSGIGGSETQYF
few	-	TRBJ2-5	TRBV28	TGTGCCAGCAGTGGTAGTGCAGAGACCCAGTACTTC	CASSGSAETQYF
-	-	TRBJ2-5	TRBV7-2	TGTGCCAGCAGCTTAGGGGGGGGCTTGCAAGAGACCCAGTACTTC	CASSLGGGLQETQYF
-	-	TRBJ2-5	TRBV15	TGTGCCACCAGCAGCGGCCCGGGCAGGGGGGACCAAGAGACCCAGTACTTC	CATSSGPGRGDQETQYF
-	-	TRBJ2-5	TRBV19	TGTGCCAGTAGTATAAAGGCAGGGCCAGAGACCCAGTACTTC	CASSIKAGPETQYF
-	-	TRBJ1-1	TRBV5-5	TGTGCCAGCAGCTTACAGGGAACGAATCTGAACACTGAAGCTTTCTTT	CASSLQGTNLNTEAFF
-	-	TRBJ1-2	TRBV5-5	TGTGCCAGCAGCTTGAACGGTGACTATGGCTACACCTTC	CASSLNGDYGYTF
-	-	TRBJ1-4	TRBV19	TGTGCCAGTAGTAGCAGGGCGGGAGCGACTAATGAAAAACTGTTTTTT	CASSSRAGATNEKLFF
-	-	TRBJ2-5	TRBV6-1	TGTGCCAGCAGTCCCGGTGGGGCCTCAGGGACCCAGTACTTC	CASSPGGASGTQYF
once	-	TRBJ2-1	TRBV19	TGTGCCAGTAGTATGAGGGCCACTAGCCGGTACAATGAGCAGTTCTTC	CASSMRATSRYNEQFF
-	TRBD1	TRBJ2-7	TRBV7-9	TGTGCCAGCAGCTTAGCAGGGACAGCCTACGAGCAGTACTTC	CASSLAGTAYEQYF
-	TRBD2	TRBJ2-3	TRBV7-9	TGTGCCAGCAGCCCTAGCGGGAGTAATGGAGATACGCAGTATTTT	CASSPSGSNGDTQYF